This T cell receptor (beta chain) is from a study of blood T cells in healthy people across ages. Study observations and caveats: Roughly linear declines in TCR beta diversity per million T cells occurred with age.

This clonotype showed up just once. The antigen remains undetermined. A second about 7 to 12 cycle PCR used barcoded and J-beta primers. In TCRdb, the 5' RACE reads were re-called with MiXCR into one record per CDR3 protein. The table has approximately 800,000 distinct CDR3 sequences, roughly 50% seen once. The sample comprised blood. The source is a man older than 75 in good health.

The CDR3 reads CSASTSGSYEQYF. The CDR3, as DNA: TGCAGTGCTAGCACTAGCGGGAGTTACGAGCAGTACTTC. The V call is TRBV20-1, the J call TRBJ2-5; 11 positions agree with TRBD2. The better agreement between TRBJ2-7 and the DNA end casts doubt on the J call. CDR1 is DFQATT, CDR2 SNEGSKA, per germline (reference sequence). The CDR3 loop spans 13 amino acids.